The present T cell receptor beta chain was sequenced within a study of Ad26.COV2.S vaccination and SARS-CoV-2 variants. Regarding treatment: roughly 18 received Ad26.COV2.S at low or high dose, single or two shots; about 5 received placebo; per-sample allocation not given. Each sample was drawn 63 days after the first injection (of vaccine or placebo). General observations from the study: Recipients of vaccine and of placebo showed similar breadth of their non-spike TCR repertoires. Individuals receiving vaccine had higher spike-specific TCR breadth than placebo recipients did.

TCRdb's copy holds only in-frame clones and misses some; the assay was immunoSEQ multiplex PCR. Counted here are fewer than 400,000 clones, 89% occurring once; the ten biggest clones make up under 2%. Comment on this clone: Its antigen remains unknown.

The sample here was peripheral blood, taken in a trial of Ad26.COV2.S vaccine versus placebo. This sequence was found in a person aged 18-65 years who received the Ad26.COV2.S COVID-19 vaccine or a placebo.

The CDR3 spells CASSWDRDHTGELFF. The CDR3 DNA is TGTGCCAGCAGTTGGGACAGGGACCACACCGGGGAGCTGTTTTTT. This rearrangement joins TRBV6-5 to TRBJ2-2; TRBD1 matches at 9 bases. The CDR3 is 15 amino acids. Germline values: CDR1 MNHEY, CDR2 SVGAGI. V was clipped by 4 bases and J by 3 bases; unmatched bases: 3.